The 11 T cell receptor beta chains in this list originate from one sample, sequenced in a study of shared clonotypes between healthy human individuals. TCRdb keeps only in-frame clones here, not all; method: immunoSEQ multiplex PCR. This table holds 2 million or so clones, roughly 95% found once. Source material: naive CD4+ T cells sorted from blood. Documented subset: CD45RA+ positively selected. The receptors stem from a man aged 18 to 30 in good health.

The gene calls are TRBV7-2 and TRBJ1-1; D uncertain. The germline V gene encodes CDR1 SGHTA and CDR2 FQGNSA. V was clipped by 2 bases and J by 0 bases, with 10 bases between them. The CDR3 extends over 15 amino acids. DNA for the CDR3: TGTGCCAGCAGCTTACGGAGGACCATGAACACTGAAGCTTTCTTT. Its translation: CASSLRRTMNTEAFF.

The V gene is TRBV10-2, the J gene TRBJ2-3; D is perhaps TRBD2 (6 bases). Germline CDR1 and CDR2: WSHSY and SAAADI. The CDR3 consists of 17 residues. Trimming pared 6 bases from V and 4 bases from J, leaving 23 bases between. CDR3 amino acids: CASRGDRERWGADTQYF. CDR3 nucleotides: TGCGCCAGCAGAGGGGATCGGGAAAGATGGGGGGCAGATACGCAGTATTTT.

The CDR3 DNA sequence: TGTGCCAGCAGTTTACTGGGTGGGGTTAGCTATGGCTACACCTTC. Its translation is CASSLLGGVSYGYTF. J is TRBJ1-2 and V is TRBV27; D is undetermined. Germline lookup yields CDR1 MNHEY and CDR2 SMNVEV (reference sequence). The CDR3 has 15 residues. Trimming took 2 bases from V and 4 from J, leaving 14 bases between them.

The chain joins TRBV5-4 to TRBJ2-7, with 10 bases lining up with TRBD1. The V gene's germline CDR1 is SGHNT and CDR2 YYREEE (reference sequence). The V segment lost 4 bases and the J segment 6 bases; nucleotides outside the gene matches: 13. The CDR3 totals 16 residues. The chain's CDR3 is CASSPVMGQGKIEQYF. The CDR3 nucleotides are TGTGCCAGCAGCCCGGTCATGGGACAGGGGAAGATCGAGCAGTACTTC.

In DNA form, the CDR3 reads TGTGCCAGCAGTTTAGCTGGAAGCTCTGGAAACACCATATATTTT. The encoded protein is CASSLAGSSGNTIYF. V usage is TRBV27 and J usage is TRBJ1-3; D ambiguous. The CDR3 extends over 15 amino acids. Per germline, CDR1 MNHEY and CDR2 SMNVEV (reference sequence). Trimming stripped 2 bases from V and 0 bases from J, with 8 bases between.

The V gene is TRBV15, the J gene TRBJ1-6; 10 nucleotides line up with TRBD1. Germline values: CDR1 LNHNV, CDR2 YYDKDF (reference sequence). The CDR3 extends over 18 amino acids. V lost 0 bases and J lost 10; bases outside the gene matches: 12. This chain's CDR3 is CATSREKGTGASGSPLHF. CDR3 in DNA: TGTGCCACCAGCAGAGAGAAAGGGACAGGGGCATCAGGGTCACCCCTCCACTTT.

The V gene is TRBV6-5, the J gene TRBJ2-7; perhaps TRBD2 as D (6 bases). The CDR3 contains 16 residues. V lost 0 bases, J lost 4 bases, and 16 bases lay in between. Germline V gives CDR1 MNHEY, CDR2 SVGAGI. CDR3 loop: CASSYSITGGSYEQYF. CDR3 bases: TGTGCCAGCAGTTACTCGATTACCGGGGGTAGTTACGAGCAGTACTTC.

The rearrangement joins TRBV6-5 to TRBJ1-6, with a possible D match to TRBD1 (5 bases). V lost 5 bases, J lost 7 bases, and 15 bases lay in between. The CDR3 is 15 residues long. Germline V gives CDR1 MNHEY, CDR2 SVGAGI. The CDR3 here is CASSHTGTANSPLHF. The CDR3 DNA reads TGTGCCAGCAGTCACACCGGGACGGCGAATTCACCCCTCCACTTT.

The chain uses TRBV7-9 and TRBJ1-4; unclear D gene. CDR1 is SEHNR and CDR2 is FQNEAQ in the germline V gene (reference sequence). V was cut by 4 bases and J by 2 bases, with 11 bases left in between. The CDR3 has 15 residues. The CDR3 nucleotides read TGTGCCAGCAGCTCGTTGACACTGACTAATGAAAAACTGTTTTTT. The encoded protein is CASSSLTLTNEKLFF.

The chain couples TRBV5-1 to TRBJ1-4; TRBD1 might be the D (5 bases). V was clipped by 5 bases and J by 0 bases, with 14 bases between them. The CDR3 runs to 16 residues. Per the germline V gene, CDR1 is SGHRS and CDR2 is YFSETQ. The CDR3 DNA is TGCGCCAGCAGGGCTGGGGACGGTACAACTAATGAAAAACTGTTTTTT. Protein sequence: CASRAGDGTTNEKLFF.

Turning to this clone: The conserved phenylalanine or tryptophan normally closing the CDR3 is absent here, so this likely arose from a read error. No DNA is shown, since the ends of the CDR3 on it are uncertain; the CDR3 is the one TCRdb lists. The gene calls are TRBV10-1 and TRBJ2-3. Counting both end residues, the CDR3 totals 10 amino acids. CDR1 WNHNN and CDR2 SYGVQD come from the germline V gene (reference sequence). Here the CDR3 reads CASNPKDGRC.